The 12 T cell receptor beta chains below all came from one sample that was sequenced in a study of cytomegalovirus exposure and HLA in healthy donors. Method: immunoSEQ multiplex PCR; TCRdb's copy keeps in-frame clones and lacks some. The sample records around 220,000 clones, 65% to 85% being singletons. Sequenced: PBMCs. Receptors were obtained from a woman aged 30 to 39 in good health and CMV-seropositive.

The chain recombines TRBV10-3 with TRBJ2-7; 12 bases fit TRBD2. V gave up 3 bases and J gave up 6 bases; unmatched junction bases: 12. Per germline, CDR1 ENHRY and CDR2 SYGVKD. The CDR3 loop spans 17 amino acids. As DNA, the CDR3 is TGTGCCATCAGTGATATCAAGACTAGCGGGAGCGTCGTCGAGCAGTACTTC. Amino acid sequence: CAISDIKTSGSVVEQYF.

The rearrangement joins TRBV30 to TRBJ2-5, with TRBD2 identical over 9 bases. This CDR3 spans 13 amino acids. From germline, CDR1 is GTSNPN and CDR2 SVGIG (reference sequence). Trimming at V came to 2 bases and at J to 9 bases, leaving 7 bases not matched to a gene. The CDR3, as DNA: TGTGCCTGGAGTCGTCTTGAGCGGGAGGCCCAGTACTTC. Translation: CAWSRLEREAQYF.

The CDR3: CASSFGTEAFF. The CDR3 DNA is TGTGCCAGCAGCTTCGGGACTGAAGCTTTCTTT. The chain carries TRBV7-3 and TRBJ1-1; D remains ambiguous. CDR3 length: 11 residues. Germline CDR1 is SGHTA and CDR2 is FQGTGA. Trimming took 3 bases from V and 5 from J, leaving 4 bases between them. Using reference TRBV7-3 and TRBJ1-1 for the parts outside the CDR3, the full variable domain is GAGVSQTPSNKVTEKGKYVELRCDPISGHTALYWYRQSLGQGPEFLIYFQGTGAADDSGLPNDRFFAVRPEGSVSTLKIQRTERGDSAVYLCASSFGTEAFFGQGTRLTVV.

The chain has TRBV7-9 and TRBJ1-1; D not certain. The V and J ends lost 1 base and 0 bases respectively, with 12 bases between them. The CDR3 covers 16 residues. CDR1 is SEHNR, CDR2 FQNEAQ, per germline (reference sequence). CDR3 sequence (DNA): TGTGCCAGCAGCTTAGTACAGACTCATTTGAACACTGAAGCTTTCTTT. It yields the protein CASSLVQTHLNTEAFF. Variable domain in full (rest from reference TRBV7-9 and TRBJ1-1): DTGVSQNPRHKITKRGQNVTFRCDPISEHNRLYWYRQTLGQGPEFLTYFQNEAQLEKSRLLSDRFSAERPKGSFSTLEIQRTEQGDSAMYLCASSLVQTHLNTEAFFGQGTRLTVV.

The gene calls are TRBV18 and TRBJ1-2; no firm D call. V was trimmed by 3 bases and J by 5 bases, leaving 13 bases between them. Germline assignment: CDR1 KGHSH and CDR2 LQKENI. The CDR3 consists of 14 residues. DNA of the CDR3: TGTGCCAGCTCACCGAGTGCCGGAGAGTATGGCTACACCTTC. Its protein product is CASSPSAGEYGYTF.

The rearrangement links TRBV13 to TRBJ1-2; D gene unclear. The CDR3 extends over 14 amino acids. CDR1 and CDR2 (germline): PRHDT, FYEKMQ (reference sequence). Trimming took off 5 bases at V and 2 bases at J, with 12 bases between the two ends. The CDR3 nucleotides are TGTGCCAGCAGCCGACGGGGAGCCAACTATGGCTACACCTTC. Translation: CASSRRGANYGYTF.

The chain combines TRBV27 with TRBJ2-1, with TRBD2 identical over 13 bases. The CDR3 extends over 16 amino acids. Germline CDR1 and CDR2: MNHEY and SMNVEV (reference sequence). Unmatched junction bases numbered 8, after V lost 6 bases and J lost 6 bases. Written as DNA, the CDR3 is TGTGCCAGCAGCCGGACTAGCGGGAGTGTATTCAATGAGCAGTTCTTC. Its translation: CASSRTSGSVFNEQFF.

CDR3 bases: TGTGCCAGCAGTGAAGCGCTTTTTGTAGGAGGCTATGGCTACACCTTC. Translated: CASSEALFVGGYGYTF. This chain connects TRBV6-1 to TRBJ1-2; D remains ambiguous. Deletions cut 0 bases from V and 4 bases from J, with 15 bases between. This CDR3 has 16 residues. CDR1 and CDR2 (germline): MNHNS, SASEGT.

This chain connects TRBV27 to TRBJ2-1; 7 positions match TRBD2. V gave up 4 bases and J gave up 4 bases; unmatched junction bases: 7. In germline, CDR1 is MNHEY, CDR2 SMNVEV (reference sequence). The length of the CDR3 is 15 residues. CDR3 sequence reads: CASSSGTKGYNEQFF. CDR3 DNA: TGTGCCAGCAGTTCCGGGACTAAGGGATACAATGAGCAGTTCTTC.

J is TRBJ2-2 and V is TRBV29-1; 7 bases match TRBD2. CDR3 length equals 13 residues. Germline lookup yields CDR1 SQVTM and CDR2 ANQGSEA. After removal of 4 bases from V and 7 bases from J, the junction contained 6 bases not matched to a gene. This chain's CDR3 is CSVGRGVGGELFF. As DNA, the CDR3 is TGCAGCGTTGGCCGGGGGGTTGGCGGGGAGCTGTTTTTT.

The V call is TRBV27, the J call TRBJ2-2; 12 positions match TRBD2. The V and J ends lost 6 bases and 6 bases, in that order; junction bases with no gene match: 11. The CDR3 consists of 17 residues. The germline V gene has CDR1 MNHEY and CDR2 SMNVEV (reference sequence). The CDR3 protein is CASRFRLAGDRAGELFF. As DNA, the CDR3 is TGTGCCAGCAGGTTCAGACTAGCGGGAGATCGGGCCGGGGAGCTGTTTTTT.

The chain couples TRBV7-8 to TRBJ2-7; possibly TRBD1 for D (6 bases). The CDR3 spans 13 residues. Germline V CDR1 and CDR2: SGHVS, FQNEAQ. Trimming took off 5 bases at V and 2 bases at J, with 10 bases between the two ends. The CDR3 nucleotides read TGTGCCAGCAGCCTCGGGACACCCTACGAGCAGTACTTC. It encodes CASSLGTPYEQYF.